Listed below are T cell receptor beta chains from one sample, sequenced in a study of T cell repertoires in cytomegalovirus infection. TCRdb reprocessed the reads with MiXCR, giving one entry per CDR3 protein. The repertoire holds about 260,000 distinct CDR3 sequences, roughly 15% seen once, with around 8.1% in the top ten. Input material: PBMCs. The receptors stem from a human donor in good health (CMV status not recorded). Some clones in this sample may be carry-over from other donors' samples. CDR3s leave out the opening cysteine and the closing phenylalanine or tryptophan.

CDR3 length,V gene,J gene,CDR3 protein
13,TRBV5-1,TRBJ1-2,ASSWADREVNGYT
14,TRBV5-1,TRBJ2-5,ASSPVLGLAEETQY
12,TRBV5-8,TRBJ1-1,ASRPGGWDTEAF
14,TRBV5-1,TRBJ2-1,ASSLDRDRAYNEQF
16,TRBV25-1,TRBJ1-3,ASSEWETATISGNTIY
12,TRBV7-2,TRBJ2-7,ASSLDGNLYEQY
14,TRBV5-4,TRBJ2-7,ASSGGLATRIYEQY
12,TRBV29-1,TRBJ2-7,SVEVAGGGYEQY
13,TRBV7-3,TRBJ2-1,ASSLTMTSENEQF
13,TRBV20-1,TRBJ1-6,SVRGDSSYNSPLH
13,TRBV7-2,TRBJ2-5,ASSPRQGKRETQY
15,TRBV4-3,TRBJ2-5,ASSQQTGTGDRETQY
13,TRBV20-1,TRBJ2-5,SARKPLTGWETQY
13,TRBV10-3,TRBJ1-6,AISEEVGGSSPLH
14,TRBV4-1,TRBJ2-1,ASSQERTSGRNEQF
18,TRBV28,TRBJ2-6,ASSLFGVAGVNSGANVLT
14,TRBV5-6,TRBJ2-2,ASSPIDRGINGELF
13,TRBV11-2,TRBJ1-5,ASSLDPQGNQPQH
12,TRBV9,TRBJ2-2,ASSVTQGTGELF
13,TRBV19,TRBJ2-5,ASSLGLADQETQY
12,TRBV5-5,TRBJ1-4,ASSLRQGHEKLF
18,TRBV29-1,TRBJ2-4,SVLPTKGTSGSSAKNIQY
13,TRBV9,TRBJ1-5,ASSEQGSGNQPQH
13,TRBV19,TRBJ1-5,ASGGGLTGNQPQH
13,TRBV6-5,TRBJ2-1,ASSPGTGDYNEQF
12,TRBV7-9,TRBJ1-2,ASSLSTVLYGYT
10,TRBV20-1,TRBJ1-2,SARASGYGYT
13,TRBV7-2,TRBJ2-3,ASSTAGTSTDTQY
16,TRBV7-8,TRBJ2-6,ASSLVAGGLSGANVLT
10,TRBV11-1,TRBJ2-4,ASSFDLNIQY
14,TRBV5-7,TRBJ2-6,ASSPDRRSGANVLT
10,TRBV6-2/TRBV6-3,TRBJ1-1,ASSARTGEAF
13,TRBV12-3/TRBV12-4,TRBJ2-5,ASSETGGLGETQY
13,TRBV7-8,TRBJ2-2,ASSASGTNTGELF
14,TRBV4-1,TRBJ2-1,ASSQMGLTSYNGQF
15,TRBV5-6,TRBJ2-3,ASSLVYWGTNTDTQY
13,TRBV20-1,TRBJ1-1,SAPGQGSMNTEAF
13,TRBV3-1,TRBJ1-6,ASSPQYSGNSPLH
13,TRBV5-8,TRBJ2-5,ASSPVAGEIETQY
12,TRBV7-2,TRBJ1-4,ASSSGRQSRKLF
13,TRBV7-2,TRBJ2-7,ASSLVSSQTYEQY
10,TRBV11-2,TRBJ2-1,ASSSQRNEQF
12,TRBV12-3/TRBV12-4,TRBJ2-1,ASSLDSHYNEQF
11,TRBV27,TRBJ1-5,ASRRLTDQPQH
12,TRBV6-5,TRBJ2-2,ASSQQGFAGELF
13,TRBV20-1,TRBJ2-7,SARALAGGPREQY
9,TRBV19,TRBJ1-1,ASNTNTEAF
13,TRBV11-2,TRBJ2-5,ASSSDRVPQETQY
10,TRBV29-1,TRBJ2-2,SGGENTGELF
13,TRBV7-2,TRBJ1-3,ASSLRPASGNTIY
13,TRBV28,TRBJ2-2,ASSLDSLGTGELF